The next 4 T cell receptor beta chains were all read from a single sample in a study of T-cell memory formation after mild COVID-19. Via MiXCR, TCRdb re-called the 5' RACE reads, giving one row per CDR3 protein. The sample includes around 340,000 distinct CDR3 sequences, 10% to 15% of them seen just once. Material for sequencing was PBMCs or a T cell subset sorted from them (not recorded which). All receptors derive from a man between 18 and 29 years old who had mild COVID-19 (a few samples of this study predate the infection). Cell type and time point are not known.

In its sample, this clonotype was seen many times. The CDR3 here is CASSVGVEGGYTF. DNA of the CDR3: TGTGCCAGCAGCGTGGGGGTAGAGGGTGGCTACACCTTC. The chain uses TRBV9 and TRBJ1-2, with a possible D match to TRBD1 (5 bases). The CDR3 has 13 amino acids. V gave up 2 bases and J gave up 7 bases, with 12 bases separating them. Germline lookup yields CDR1 SGDLS and CDR2 YYNGEE.

The CDR3 protein is CASSLGDRATAGETQYF. Here the CDR3 DNA reads TGTGCCAGCAGTCTTGGGGACAGGGCTACCGCCGGGGAGACCCAGTACTTC. The V gene is TRBV6-5, the J gene TRBJ2-5; 9 bases line up with TRBD1. Losses at the gene ends were 5 bases for V and 5 bases for J; bases not matched to a gene: 15. CDR1 is MNHEY and CDR2 is SVGAGI in the germline V gene. The CDR3 is 17 residues long.

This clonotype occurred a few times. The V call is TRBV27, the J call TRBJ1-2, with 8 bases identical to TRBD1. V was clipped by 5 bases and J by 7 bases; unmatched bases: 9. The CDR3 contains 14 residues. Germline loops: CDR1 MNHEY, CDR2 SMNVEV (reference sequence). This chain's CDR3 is CASSRTGTGGGYTF. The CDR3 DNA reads TGTGCCAGCAGTCGCACCGGGACAGGTGGTGGCTACACCTTC.

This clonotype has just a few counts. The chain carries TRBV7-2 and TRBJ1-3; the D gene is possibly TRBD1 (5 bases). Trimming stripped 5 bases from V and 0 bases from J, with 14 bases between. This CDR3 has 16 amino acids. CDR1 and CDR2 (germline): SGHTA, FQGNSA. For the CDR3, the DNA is TGTGCCAGCAGCCTACGCCTCGGGGCCTCTGGAAACACCATATATTTT. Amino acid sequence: CASSLRLGASGNTIYF. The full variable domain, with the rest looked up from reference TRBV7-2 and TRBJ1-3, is GAGVSQSPSNKVTEKGKDVELRCDPISGHTALYWYRQSLGQGLEFLIYFQGNSAPDKSGLPSDRFSAERTGGSVSTLTIQRTQQEDSAVYLCASSLRLGASGNTIYFGEGSWLTVV.